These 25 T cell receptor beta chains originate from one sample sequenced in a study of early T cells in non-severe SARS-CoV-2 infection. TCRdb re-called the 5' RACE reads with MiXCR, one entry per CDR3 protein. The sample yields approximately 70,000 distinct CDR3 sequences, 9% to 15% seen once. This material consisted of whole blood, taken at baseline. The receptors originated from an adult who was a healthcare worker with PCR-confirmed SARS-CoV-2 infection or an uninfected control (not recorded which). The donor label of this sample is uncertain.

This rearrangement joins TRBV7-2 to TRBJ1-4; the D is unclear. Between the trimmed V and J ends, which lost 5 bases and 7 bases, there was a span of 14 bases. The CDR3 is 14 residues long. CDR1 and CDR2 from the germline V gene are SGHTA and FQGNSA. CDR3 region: CASSPPGRSEKLFF. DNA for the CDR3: TGTGCCAGCAGCCCACCGGGGAGGAGTGAAAAACTGTTTTTT.

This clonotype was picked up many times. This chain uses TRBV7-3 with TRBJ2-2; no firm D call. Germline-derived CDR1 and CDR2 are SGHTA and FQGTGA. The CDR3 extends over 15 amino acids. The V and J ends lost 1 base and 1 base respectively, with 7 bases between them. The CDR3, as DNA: TGTGCCAGCAGCTTAAATTCTGTGAACACCGGGGAGCTGTTTTTT. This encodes CASSLNSVNTGELFF.

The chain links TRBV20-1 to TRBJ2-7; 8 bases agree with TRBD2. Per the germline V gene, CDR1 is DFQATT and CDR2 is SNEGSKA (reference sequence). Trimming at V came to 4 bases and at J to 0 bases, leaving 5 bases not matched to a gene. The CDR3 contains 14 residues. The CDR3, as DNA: TGCAGTGCTACCGGGACTAGAGGCTCCTACGAGCAGTACTTC. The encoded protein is CSATGTRGSYEQYF.

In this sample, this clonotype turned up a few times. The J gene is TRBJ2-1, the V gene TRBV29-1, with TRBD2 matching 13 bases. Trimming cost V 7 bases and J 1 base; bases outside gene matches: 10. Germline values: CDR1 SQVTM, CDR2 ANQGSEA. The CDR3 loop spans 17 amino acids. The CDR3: CSGERTSGSFSYNEQFF. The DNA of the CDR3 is TGCAGCGGGGAACGGACTAGCGGGAGTTTTTCCTACAATGAGCAGTTCTTC.

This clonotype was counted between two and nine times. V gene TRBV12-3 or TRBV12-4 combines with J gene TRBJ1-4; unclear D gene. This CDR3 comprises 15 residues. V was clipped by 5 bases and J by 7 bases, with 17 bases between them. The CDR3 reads CASSLLGFRAEKLFF. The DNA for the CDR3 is TGTGCCAGCAGTCTCCTTGGATTCCGGGCTGAAAAACTGTTTTTT.

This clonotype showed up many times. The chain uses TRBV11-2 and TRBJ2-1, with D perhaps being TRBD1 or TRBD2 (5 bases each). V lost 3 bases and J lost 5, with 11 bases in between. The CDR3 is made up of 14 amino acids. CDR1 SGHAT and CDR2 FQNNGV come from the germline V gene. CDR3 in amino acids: CASSFPGTDNEQFF. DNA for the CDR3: TGTGCCAGCAGCTTCCCCGGGACCGACAATGAGCAGTTCTTC.

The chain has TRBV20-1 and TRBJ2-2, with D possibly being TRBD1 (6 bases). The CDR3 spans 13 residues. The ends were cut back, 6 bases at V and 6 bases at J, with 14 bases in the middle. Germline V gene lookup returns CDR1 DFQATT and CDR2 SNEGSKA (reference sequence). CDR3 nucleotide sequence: TGCAGTGCCAGGGGTCAATTCCCCGGGGAGCTGTTTTTT. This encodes CSARGQFPGELFF.

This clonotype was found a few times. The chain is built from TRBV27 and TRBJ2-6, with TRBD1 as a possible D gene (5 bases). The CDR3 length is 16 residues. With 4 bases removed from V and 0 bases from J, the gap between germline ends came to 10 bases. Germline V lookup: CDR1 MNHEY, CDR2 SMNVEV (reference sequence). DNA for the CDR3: TGTGCCAGCAGTTCCGACAGTTTCTCTGGGGCCAACGTCCTGACTTTC. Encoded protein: CASSSDSFSGANVLTF.

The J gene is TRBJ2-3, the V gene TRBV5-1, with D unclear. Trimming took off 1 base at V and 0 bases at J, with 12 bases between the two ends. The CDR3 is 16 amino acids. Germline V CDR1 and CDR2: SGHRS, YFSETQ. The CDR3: CASSLPRALSTDTQYF. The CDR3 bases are TGCGCCAGCAGCTTGCCCCGGGCCCTAAGCACAGATACGCAGTATTTT.

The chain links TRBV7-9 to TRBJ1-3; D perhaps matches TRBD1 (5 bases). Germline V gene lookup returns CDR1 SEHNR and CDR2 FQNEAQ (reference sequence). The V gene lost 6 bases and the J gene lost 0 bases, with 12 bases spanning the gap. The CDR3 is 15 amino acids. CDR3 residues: CASRKRGLSGNTIYF. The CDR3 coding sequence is TGTGCCAGCAGGAAGCGGGGCCTCTCTGGAAACACCATATATTTT.

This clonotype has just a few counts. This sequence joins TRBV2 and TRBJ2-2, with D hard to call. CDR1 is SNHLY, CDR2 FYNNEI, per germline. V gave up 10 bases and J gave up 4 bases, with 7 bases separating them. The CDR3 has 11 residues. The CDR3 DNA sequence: TGTGCCACACAAGGCACCGGGGAGCTGTTTTTT. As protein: CATQGTGELFF.

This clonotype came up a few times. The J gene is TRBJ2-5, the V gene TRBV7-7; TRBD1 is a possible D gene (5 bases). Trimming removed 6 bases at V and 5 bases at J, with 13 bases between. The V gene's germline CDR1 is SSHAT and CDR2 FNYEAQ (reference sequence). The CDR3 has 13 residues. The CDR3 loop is CASSPGNGETQYF. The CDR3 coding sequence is TGTGCCAGCAGTCCAGGGAATGGGGAGACCCAGTACTTC.

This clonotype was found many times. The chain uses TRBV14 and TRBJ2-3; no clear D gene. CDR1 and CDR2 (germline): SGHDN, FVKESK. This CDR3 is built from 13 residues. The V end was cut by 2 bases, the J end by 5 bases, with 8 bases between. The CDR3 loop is CASSQSLRDTQYF. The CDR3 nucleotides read TGTGCCAGCAGCCAATCTCTCCGAGATACGCAGTATTTT.

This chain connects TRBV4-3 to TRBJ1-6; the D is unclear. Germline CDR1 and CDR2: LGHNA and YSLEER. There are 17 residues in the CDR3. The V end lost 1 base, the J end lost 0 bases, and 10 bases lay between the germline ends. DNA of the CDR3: TGCGCCAGCAGCCAAGGGGCAGGTAGCTCCTATAATTCACCCCTCCACTTT. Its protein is CASSQGAGSSYNSPLHF.

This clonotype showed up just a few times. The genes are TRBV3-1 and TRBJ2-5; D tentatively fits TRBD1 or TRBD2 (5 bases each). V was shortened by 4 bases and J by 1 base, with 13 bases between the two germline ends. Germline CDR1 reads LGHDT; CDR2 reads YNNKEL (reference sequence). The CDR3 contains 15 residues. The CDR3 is CASSPIRGVQETQYF. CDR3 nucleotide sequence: TGTGCCAGCAGCCCCATACGGGGCGTCCAAGAGACCCAGTACTTC.

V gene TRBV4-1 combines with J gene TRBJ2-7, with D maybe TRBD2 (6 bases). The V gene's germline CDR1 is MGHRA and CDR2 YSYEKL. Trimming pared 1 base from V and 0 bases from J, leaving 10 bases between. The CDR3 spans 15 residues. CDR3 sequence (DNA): TGCGCCAGCAGCCAAGGGGACTTCTTCTCCTACGAGCAGTACTTC. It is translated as CASSQGDFFSYEQYF.

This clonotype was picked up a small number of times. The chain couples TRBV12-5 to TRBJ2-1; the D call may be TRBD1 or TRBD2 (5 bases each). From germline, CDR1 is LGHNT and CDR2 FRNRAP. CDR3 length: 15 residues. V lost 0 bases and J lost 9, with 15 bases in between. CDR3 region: CASGLVLEGYAEQFF. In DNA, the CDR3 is TGTGCTAGTGGTTTGGTACTAGAGGGGTACGCTGAGCAGTTCTTC. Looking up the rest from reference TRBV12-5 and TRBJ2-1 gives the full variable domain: DARVTQTPRHKVTEMGQEVTMRCQPILGHNTVFWYRQTMMQGLELLAYFRNRAPLDDSGMPKDRFSAEMPDATLATLKIQPSEPRDSAVYFCASGLVLEGYAEQFFGPGTRLTVL.

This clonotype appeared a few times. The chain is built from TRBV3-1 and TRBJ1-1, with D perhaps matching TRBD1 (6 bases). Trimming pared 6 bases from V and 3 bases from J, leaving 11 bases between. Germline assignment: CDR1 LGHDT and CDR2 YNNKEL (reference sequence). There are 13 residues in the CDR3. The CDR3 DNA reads TGTGCCAGCAGGACCGGACAGTACACTGAAGCTTTCTTT. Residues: CASRTGQYTEAFF.

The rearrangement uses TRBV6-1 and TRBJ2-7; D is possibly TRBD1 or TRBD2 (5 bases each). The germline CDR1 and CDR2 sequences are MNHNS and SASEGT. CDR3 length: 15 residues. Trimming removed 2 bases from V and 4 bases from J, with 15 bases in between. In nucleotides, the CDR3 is TGTGCCAGCAGTGAAAGCCGGGGCCCAGTATACGAGCAGTACTTC. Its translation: CASSESRGPVYEQYF.

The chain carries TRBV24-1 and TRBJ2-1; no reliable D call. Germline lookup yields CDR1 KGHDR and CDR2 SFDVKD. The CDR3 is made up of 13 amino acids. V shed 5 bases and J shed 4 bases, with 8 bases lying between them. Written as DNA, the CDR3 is TGTGCCACCAGTGGCCCCCCGTACAATGAGCAGTTCTTC. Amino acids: CATSGPPYNEQFF.

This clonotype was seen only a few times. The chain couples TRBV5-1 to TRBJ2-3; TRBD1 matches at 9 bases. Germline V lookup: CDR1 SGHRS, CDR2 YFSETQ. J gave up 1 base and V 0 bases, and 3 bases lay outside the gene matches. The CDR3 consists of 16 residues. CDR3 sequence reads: CASSLENRGRTDTQYF. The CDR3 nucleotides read TGCGCCAGCAGCTTGGAGAACAGGGGGCGCACAGATACGCAGTATTTT.

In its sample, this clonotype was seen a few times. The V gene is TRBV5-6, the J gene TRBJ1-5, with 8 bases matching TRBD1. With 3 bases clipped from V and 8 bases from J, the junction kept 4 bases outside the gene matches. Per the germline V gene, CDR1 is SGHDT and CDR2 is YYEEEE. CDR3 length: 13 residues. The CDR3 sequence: CASSSGGREPQHF. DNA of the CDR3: TGTGCCAGCAGCTCAGGGGGCCGGGAGCCCCAGCATTTT.

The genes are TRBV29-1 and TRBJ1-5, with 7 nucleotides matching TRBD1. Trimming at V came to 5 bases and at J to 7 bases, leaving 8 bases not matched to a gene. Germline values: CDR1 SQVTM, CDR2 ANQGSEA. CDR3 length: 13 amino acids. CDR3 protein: CSVQQGPRQPQHF. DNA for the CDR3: TGCAGCGTTCAACAGGGGCCGAGGCAGCCCCAGCATTTT.

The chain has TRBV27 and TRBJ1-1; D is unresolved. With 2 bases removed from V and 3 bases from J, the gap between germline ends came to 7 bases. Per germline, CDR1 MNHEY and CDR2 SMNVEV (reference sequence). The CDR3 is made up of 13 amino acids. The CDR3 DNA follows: TGTGCCAGCAGTTTAAGGGAAGACACTGAAGCTTTCTTT. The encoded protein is CASSLREDTEAFF.

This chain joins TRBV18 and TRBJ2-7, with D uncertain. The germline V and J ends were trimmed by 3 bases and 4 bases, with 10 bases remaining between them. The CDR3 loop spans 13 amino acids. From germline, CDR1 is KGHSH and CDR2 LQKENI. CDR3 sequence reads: CASSPTAPYEQYF. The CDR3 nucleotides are TGTGCCAGCTCACCTACGGCCCCGTACGAGCAGTACTTC.